The 32 T cell receptor beta chains below were found in one sample sequenced in a study of blood T cell repertoires in COVID-19. Profiling relied on immunoSEQ multiplex PCR, and the TCRdb table lists in-frame clones only, not all of them. Of about 150,000 clones in the sample, about nine tenths are singletons; the top ten hold around 2.3%. Sequences were obtained from peripheral blood. The origin of the receptors is a human donor with COVID-19, enrolled during active disease. The donor label of this sample is uncertain.

The CDR3 protein is CASSWTGGGNQPQHF. CDR3 sequence (DNA): TGTGCCAGCAGTTGGACAGGGGGAGGCAATCAGCCCCAGCATTTT. This chain connects TRBV27 to TRBJ1-5; 10 nucleotides agree with TRBD1. Germline V gene sequence: CDR1 MNHEY, CDR2 SMNVEV (reference sequence). The CDR3 extends over 15 amino acids. J was trimmed by 2 bases and V by 4 bases; bases with no gene match: 2.

The V and J genes are TRBV11-3 and TRBJ1-2; 9 bases are a match to TRBD1. Trimming took 0 bases from V and 8 from J; bases not matched to a gene: 1. The germline gives CDR1 SGHNT, CDR2 YENEEA. This CDR3 has 13 amino acids. CDR3 residues: CASSLDTGGGYTF. The CDR3 DNA follows: TGTGCCAGCAGCTTAGACACAGGGGGCGGCTACACCTTC.

The chain couples TRBV3-1 (or the pseudogene TRBV3-2) to TRBJ1-2, with 12 bases that match TRBD1. Germline CDR1 LGHDT, CDR2 YNNKEL (reference sequence). This CDR3 is built from 19 residues. V dropped 3 bases and J dropped 4; count of bases not matched to a gene: 15. Here the CDR3 reads CASSQESGTGGPLAYGYTF. CDR3 coding DNA: TGTGCCAGCAGCCAGGAATCCGGGACAGGGGGCCCTCTTGCCTATGGCTACACCTTC.

The genes are TRBV7-9 and TRBJ2-1, with 9 bases identical to TRBD2. The CDR3 sequence is 18 residues long. Germline CDR1 is SEHNR and CDR2 is FQNEAQ (reference sequence). The trim removed 6 bases at V and 2 bases at J, leaving 14 bases unmatched. This chain's CDR3 is CASRPADARGGPYNEQFF. For the CDR3, the DNA is TGTGCCAGCAGACCGGCAGATGCGCGGGGGGGCCCCTACAATGAGCAGTTCTTC.

The V and J genes are TRBV5-1 and TRBJ1-3; D is unclear. The germline V gene has CDR1 SGHRS and CDR2 YFSETQ. This CDR3 contains 15 residues. V lost 0 bases, J lost 3 bases, and 10 bases lay in between. This chain's CDR3 is CASSLGGSLGNTIYF. Here the CDR3 DNA reads TGCGCCAGCAGCTTGGGTGGCAGTCTTGGAAACACCATATATTTT.

The rearrangement joins TRBV27 to TRBJ1-1; 9 bases align to TRBD1. Trimming cost V 5 bases and J 3 bases; bases outside gene matches: 4. This CDR3 region has 14 residues. Looked up from germline, CDR1 is MNHEY and CDR2 is SMNVEV (reference sequence). The CDR3 nucleotides read TGTGCCAGCAGTCCCCGGGACAGGGACACTGAAGCTTTCTTT. This codes for CASSPRDRDTEAFF.

The V and J genes are TRBV2 and TRBJ1-6, with a possible D match to TRBD1 (5 bases). CDR1 is SNHLY and CDR2 is FYNNEI in the germline V gene. Trimming took 7 bases from V and 5 from J, leaving 15 bases between them. CDR3 length: 15 residues. The CDR3 DNA reads TGTGCCAGCAACCGAAGGACGGGGGATAATTCACCCCTCCACTTT. Translated: CASNRRTGDNSPLHF.

The DNA of the CDR3 is TGTGCCAGCAGCGCCAGGCCTGCGACCCAAGAGACCCAGTACTTC. Protein product: CASSARPATQETQYF. The chain employs TRBV9 and TRBJ2-5; no clear D. Deletions cut 3 bases from V and 1 base from J, with 13 bases between. The CDR3 contains 15 residues. From germline, CDR1 is SGDLS and CDR2 YYNGEE.

V usage is TRBV7-2 and J usage is TRBJ2-7; the match to TRBD1 covers 9 bases. The length of the CDR3 is 15 residues. Germline assignment: CDR1 SGHTA and CDR2 FQGNSA. V trimming: 3 bases; J trimming: 3 bases; junction bases outside the gene matches: 6. The DNA for the CDR3 is TGTGCCAGCAGCTTTACAGGGGGCTCTCTCTACGAGCAGTACTTC. Its protein product is CASSFTGGSLYEQYF.

The V gene is TRBV28, the J gene TRBJ1-3; possible D gene TRBD1, 5 bases. The CDR3 is 16 residues long. V shed 5 bases and J shed 0 bases, with 14 bases lying between them. Germline CDR1 reads MDHEN; CDR2 reads SYDVKM. Written as DNA, the CDR3 is TGTGCCAGCAGTCCCCCCGACAGTTCCTCTGGAAACACCATATATTTT. The encoded protein is CASSPPDSSSGNTIYF.

This chain links TRBV2 with TRBJ1-1, with 8 positions matching TRBD1. The CDR3 consists of 14 residues. Germline values: CDR1 SNHLY, CDR2 FYNNEI. J lost 6 bases, V lost 1 base, and 4 bases had no gene match. The CDR3 spells CASSEEQGVAEAFF. The CDR3 DNA follows: TGTGCCAGCAGTGAAGAACAGGGGGTAGCTGAAGCTTTCTTT.

This chain joins TRBV27 and TRBJ1-6; D is perhaps TRBD1 (6 bases). Germline CDR1 reads MNHEY; CDR2 reads SMNVEV (reference sequence). The CDR3 loop spans 14 amino acids. Trimming left V 3 bases short and J 9 bases short, with 12 bases between. The CDR3, as DNA: TGTGCCAGCAGTTTCAGGGGACATGGTTCACCCCTCCACTTT. This encodes CASSFRGHGSPLHF.

The chain employs TRBV12-3 or TRBV12-4 and TRBJ1-1, with D maybe TRBD1 (5 bases). V was trimmed by 1 base and J by 10 bases, leaving 7 bases between them. This CDR3 has 11 amino acids. The CDR3: CASSLGQRAFF. CDR3 sequence (DNA): TGTGCCAGCAGTTTAGGACAGAGAGCTTTCTTT.

Only one count was recorded for this clone. The rearrangement links TRBV5-1 to TRBJ2-7, with TRBD1 matching 10 bases. Germline V gene sequence: CDR1 SGHRS, CDR2 YFSETQ. J was trimmed by 7 bases and V by 3 bases; bases with no gene match: 10. The CDR3 has 15 residues. CDR3 nucleotide sequence: TGCGCCAGCAGCTCGTACGGGACAGGGGAGGGGGAGCAGTACTTC. It specifies CASSSYGTGEGEQYF.

The chain is built from TRBV11-2 and TRBJ2-2; tentatively, D is TRBD1 (5 bases). Per germline, CDR1 SGHAT and CDR2 FQNNGV. The CDR3 spans 15 residues. V was cut by 2 bases and J by 4 bases, with 11 bases left in between. CDR3 in DNA: TGTGCCAGCAGCTTATTCAAGGGGTTCACCGGGGAGCTGTTTTTT. As protein: CASSLFKGFTGELFF.

The chain recombines TRBV6-1 with TRBJ1-2; perhaps TRBD1 as D (5 bases). The germline V gene encodes CDR1 MNHNS and CDR2 SASEGT. The CDR3 has 15 residues. V lost 2 bases, J lost 2 bases, and 12 bases lay in between. DNA for the CDR3: TGTGCCAGCAGTGAAAGGGGTCCCCTGAACTATGGCTACACCTTC. Protein: CASSERGPLNYGYTF.

This chain uses TRBV11-2 with TRBJ1-2; D uncertain. The CDR3 spans 12 residues. From germline, CDR1 is SGHAT and CDR2 FQNNGV. Trimming stripped 2 bases from V and 7 bases from J, with 8 bases between. The CDR3 reads CASSLSGSGYTF. The CDR3 DNA follows: TGTGCCAGCAGCTTATCGGGATCTGGCTACACCTTC. Drawing the rest from reference TRBV11-2 and TRBJ1-2, the complete variable domain is EAGVAQSPRYKIIEKRQSVAFWCNPISGHATLYWYQQILGQGPKLLIQFQNNGVVDDSQLPKDRFSAERLKGVDSTLKIQPAKLEDSAVYLCASSLSGSGYTFGSGTRLTVV.

This chain links TRBV5-8 with TRBJ2-1; a weak D match, TRBD1 (5 bases). V lost 2 bases and J lost 8, with 11 bases in between. CDR1 is SGHTS, CDR2 YDEGEE, per germline. The CDR3 is 13 amino acids. CDR3 sequence: CASSFQGGHEQFF. CDR3 bases: TGTGCCAGCAGCTTCCAGGGTGGGCATGAGCAGTTCTTC. Supplemented by reference TRBV5-8 and TRBJ2-1, the full variable domain reads EAGVTQSPTHLIKTRGQQATLRCSPISGHTSVYWYQQALGLGLQFLLWYDEGEERNRGNFPPRFSGRQFPNYSSELNVNALELEDSALYLCASSFQGGHEQFFGPGTRLTVL.

This clone was detected only a few times. This chain links TRBV7-2 with TRBJ1-4; 11 nucleotides line up with TRBD1. J gave up 7 bases and V 5 bases, and 3 bases lay outside the gene matches. Per germline, CDR1 SGHTA and CDR2 FQGNSA. The CDR3 covers 14 residues. The CDR3 DNA is TGTGCCAGCAGCATCGGGACAGGGGGTGAAAAACTGTTTTTT. Translating it yields CASSIGTGGEKLFF.

The genes are TRBV11-2 and TRBJ1-5, with unresolved D. Germline CDR1 and CDR2: SGHAT and FQNNGV. This CDR3 spans 13 amino acids. V lost 4 bases, J lost 4 bases, and 8 bases lay in between. The chain's CDR3 is CASSYGGNQPQHF. CDR3 coding DNA: TGTGCCAGCAGCTACGGAGGGAATCAGCCCCAGCATTTT.

The chain employs TRBV6-6 and TRBJ1-1; D is undetermined. The CDR3 spans 10 residues. The ends were cut back, 6 bases at V and 11 bases at J, with 10 bases in the middle. Germline lookup yields CDR1 MNHNY and CDR2 SVGAGI (reference sequence). The CDR3 bases are TGTGCCAGCAGAGGAGAGAAGGCTTTCTTT. Its translation: CASRGEKAFF.

The chain recombines TRBV3-1 (or the pseudogene TRBV3-2) with TRBJ1-6; unclear D gene. Trimming pared 4 bases from V and 8 bases from J, leaving 6 bases between. The CDR3 sequence is 12 residues long. Germline V lookup: CDR1 LGHDT, CDR2 YNNKEL (reference sequence). CDR3 nucleotide sequence: TGTGCCAGCAGCCCGTCCCATTCACCCCTCCACTTT. It translates to CASSPSHSPLHF.

V is TRBV3-1 (or the pseudogene TRBV3-2) and J is TRBJ2-3; TRBD2 agrees at 13 bases. With 1 base clipped from V and 4 bases from J, the junction kept 2 bases outside the gene matches. The CDR3 contains 16 residues. The V gene's germline CDR1 is LGHDT and CDR2 YNNKEL (reference sequence). The CDR3 DNA reads as TGTGCCAGCAGCCAAGCCGGGACTAGCGGGGCAGATACGCAGTATTTT. This codes for CASSQAGTSGADTQYF.

This rearrangement joins TRBV4-1 to TRBJ2-5; tentatively, D is TRBD1 (6 bases). The CDR3 runs to 14 residues. Germline values: CDR1 MGHRA, CDR2 YSYEKL. The V end lost 1 base, the J end lost 12 bases, and 18 bases lay between the germline ends. CDR3 residues: CASSQAWTAKNKYF. CDR3 nucleotide sequence: TGCGCCAGCAGCCAAGCTTGGACAGCGAAGAACAAGTACTTC.

The chain carries TRBV11-2 and TRBJ1-2; 8 nucleotides line up with TRBD1. The germline V gene encodes CDR1 SGHAT and CDR2 FQNNGV. The J segment lost 4 bases and the V segment lost 5 bases, leaving 3 bases of the junction unmatched. The CDR3 loop spans 13 amino acids. The CDR3 region has the DNA TGTGCCAGCAGCCTTGACAGGGGCTATGGCTACACCTTC. Translated: CASSLDRGYGYTF.

As regards this clone: Different DNA sequences within this sample yield the same CDR3. V is TRBV2 and J is TRBJ2-5; 7 nucleotides align to TRBD2. Germline V CDR1 and CDR2: SNHLY, FYNNEI. CDR3 length: 15 amino acids. V dropped 0 bases and J dropped 7; count of bases not matched to a gene: 8. The CDR3 protein is CASSEALRGVGTQYF. In DNA form, the CDR3 reads TGTGCCAGCAGTGAAGCGCTTCGGGGGGTGGGGACCCAGTACTTC.

The V call is TRBV5-1, the J call TRBJ1-3; D is unresolved. CDR1 is SGHRS, CDR2 YFSETQ, per germline. Deletions cut 5 bases from V and 0 bases from J, with 24 bases between. The CDR3 spans 19 residues. The CDR3 here is CASRPQGVPTSSSGNTIYF. The CDR3 region has the DNA TGCGCCAGCAGACCACAAGGAGTACCGACGTCGAGCTCTGGAAACACCATATATTTT.

The rearrangement links TRBV5-1 to TRBJ1-6, with TRBD1 matching 8 bases. Germline V gene data show CDR1 as SGHRS and CDR2 as YFSETQ. J gave up 9 bases and V 1 base, and 6 bases lay outside the gene matches. This CDR3 is 15 amino acids long. The CDR3 reads CASSLTTGGFSPLHF. The CDR3 DNA is TGCGCCAGCAGCTTGACCACAGGGGGTTTTTCACCCCTCCACTTT.

The V gene is TRBV28, the J gene TRBJ1-2; 9 bases map to TRBD1. From germline, CDR1 is MDHEN and CDR2 SYDVKM. V was clipped by 4 bases and J by 4 bases; unmatched bases: 7. The CDR3 covers 15 residues. In DNA, the CDR3 is TGTGCCAGCAGTTACGGGACAGGGAGGGGCTATGGCTACACCTTC. Translation: CASSYGTGRGYGYTF.

The chain is built from TRBV2 and TRBJ1-2; the D is unclear. This CDR3 is built from 15 residues. Germline V CDR1 and CDR2: SNHLY, FYNNEI. V lost 5 bases and J lost 2, with 15 bases in between. The CDR3 DNA sequence: TGTGCCAGCAGTCCAAATTGGAGGACGAACTATGGCTACACCTTC. This codes for CASSPNWRTNYGYTF.

The gene calls are TRBV5-5 and TRBJ2-6, with 7 bases aligning to TRBD2. Germline assignment: CDR1 SGHKS and CDR2 YYEKEE (reference sequence). V gave up 3 bases and J gave up 3 bases; unmatched junction bases: 12. This CDR3 region has 18 residues. CDR3 residues: CASSSYAGVFGGANVLTF. The CDR3 bases are TGTGCCAGCAGCTCCTATGCGGGGGTCTTTGGTGGGGCCAACGTCCTGACTTTC.

The rearrangement joins TRBV4-1 to TRBJ2-2; D is unresolved. Germline V gene sequence: CDR1 MGHRA, CDR2 YSYEKL. CDR3 length: 12 amino acids. The V gene lost 4 bases and the J gene lost 8 bases, with 8 bases spanning the gap. CDR3 nucleotides: TGCGCCAGCAGCCTCATAGCTGGGGAGCTGTTTTTT. Translated, it gives CASSLIAGELFF.